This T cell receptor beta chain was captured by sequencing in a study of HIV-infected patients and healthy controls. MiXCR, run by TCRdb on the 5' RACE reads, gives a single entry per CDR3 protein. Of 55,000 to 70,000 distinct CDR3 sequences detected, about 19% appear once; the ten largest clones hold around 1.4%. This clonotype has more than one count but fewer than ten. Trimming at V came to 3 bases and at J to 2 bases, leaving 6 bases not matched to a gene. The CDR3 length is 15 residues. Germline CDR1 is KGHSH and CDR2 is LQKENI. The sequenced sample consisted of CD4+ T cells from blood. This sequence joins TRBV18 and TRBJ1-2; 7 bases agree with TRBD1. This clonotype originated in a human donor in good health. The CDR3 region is CASSPSTGFNYGYTF. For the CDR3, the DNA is TGTGCCAGCTCACCCTCGACAGGGTTCAACTATGGCTACACCTTC.